This TCR beta chain appears in the sequencing data of a study of CD4 T cells in relation to SARS-CoV-2 and coronaviruses. As for the study in general: Crossreactive spike epitopes shared across donors were mapped to their HLA restriction.

Unexposed donor CD4+ T cells date from about 2011-2019, before the COVID-19 pandemic. CD4+ T cells were isolated from the cells after 10 days of culture. The CDR3 covers 15 residues. V dropped 0 bases and J dropped 5 bases, with 14 bases sitting between them. Germline V gives CDR1 LGHNA, CDR2 YSLEER. The protocol was immunoSEQ multiplex PCR, while the TCRdb copy is restricted to in-frame clones and leaves out a portion. The table lists 20,000 or so clones, around 81% of them singletons. In its sample, this clone was seen once. Its matching antigen is unknown. Sequencing input: CD4+ T cells from PBMCs, cultured in vitro. The source of this sequence is a human donor in good health. The rearrangement uses TRBV4-3 and TRBJ2-7; tentatively, D is TRBD1 (6 bases). CDR3 nucleotide sequence: TGCGCCAGCAGCCAAGATCCGCAGGGGTCCGACGAGCAGTACTTC. This encodes CASSQDPQGSDEQYF.